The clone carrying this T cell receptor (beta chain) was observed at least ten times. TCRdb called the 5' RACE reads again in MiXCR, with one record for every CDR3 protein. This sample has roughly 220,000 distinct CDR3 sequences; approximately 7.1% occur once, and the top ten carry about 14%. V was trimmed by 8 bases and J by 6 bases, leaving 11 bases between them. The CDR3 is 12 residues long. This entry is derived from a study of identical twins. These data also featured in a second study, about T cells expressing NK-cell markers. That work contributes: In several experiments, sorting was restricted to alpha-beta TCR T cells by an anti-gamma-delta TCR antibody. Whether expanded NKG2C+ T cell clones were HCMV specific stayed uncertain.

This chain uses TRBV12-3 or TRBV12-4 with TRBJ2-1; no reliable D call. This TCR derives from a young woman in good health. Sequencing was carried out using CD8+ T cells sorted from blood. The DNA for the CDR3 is TGTGCCAGCGGGTCCAGGATCAATGAGCAGTTCTTC. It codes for CASGSRINEQFF.